The 24 T cell receptor beta chains below were found in one sample sequenced in a study of blood T cell repertoires in COVID-19. The repertoire was sequenced with immunoSEQ multiplex PCR; TCRdb's copy has only in-frame clones and lacks some. Of around 130,000 clones in the sample, roughly four fifths were seen once. The sequenced material came from peripheral blood. Every receptor here comes from a woman aged 80 or older with acute or convalescent COVID-19.

This chain connects TRBV5-1 to TRBJ2-5; weak D call: TRBD1 (6 bases). Trimming shortened V by 3 bases and J by 4 bases, and 13 bases separated the two germline ends. The CDR3 length is 14 residues. From germline, CDR1 is SGHRS and CDR2 YFSETQ. The DNA of the CDR3 is TGCGCCAGCAGCTCCCAATTAGGGGGAGAGACCCAGTACTTC. The encoded protein is CASSSQLGGETQYF.

The V call is TRBV7-2, the J call TRBJ1-6, with TRBD1 as a possible D gene (5 bases). V shed 0 bases and J shed 9 bases, with 12 bases lying between them. Germline lookup yields CDR1 SGHTA and CDR2 FQGNSA. The CDR3 is 15 amino acids. The CDR3 reads CASSLAGPRSSPLHF. The CDR3 DNA sequence: TGTGCCAGCAGCTTAGCGGGGCCAAGGAGTTCACCCCTCCACTTT.

This clone was detected only a few times. The rearrangement links TRBV19 to TRBJ2-1, with 14 bases lining up with TRBD2. The CDR3 length is 15 residues. Germline V CDR1 and CDR2: LNHDA, SQIVND (reference sequence). Losses at the gene ends were 5 bases for V and 6 bases for J; bases not matched to a gene: 3. This chain's CDR3 is CASSVGLAGVNEQFF. CDR3 sequence (DNA): TGTGCCAGTAGTGTGGGACTAGCGGGAGTCAATGAGCAGTTCTTC.

The chain is built from TRBV6-2 or TRBV6-3 and TRBJ2-1, with TRBD2 matching over 9 bases. Germline V CDR1 and CDR2: MNHEY, SVGEGT. The CDR3 has 15 amino acids. V gave up 7 bases and J gave up 6 bases; unmatched junction bases: 10. The CDR3 sequence: CASTPVGREGNEQFF. CDR3 bases: TGTGCCAGCACCCCCGTGGGGCGGGAGGGCAATGAGCAGTTCTTC.

DNA of the CDR3: TGCGCCAGCAGCAGGGGACAGGTCCTTACCTACAATGAGCAGTTCTTC. The encoded protein is CASSRGQVLTYNEQFF. The chain is built from TRBV5-1 and TRBJ2-1, with 8 bases matching TRBD1. V dropped 4 bases and J dropped 2; count of bases not matched to a gene: 8. The CDR3 length is 16 residues. Germline V gene lookup returns CDR1 SGHRS and CDR2 YFSETQ.

CDR3 in DNA: TGTGCCAGCAGTATAAGGCGGGAATCAGATACGCAGTATTTT. The encoded protein is CASSIRRESDTQYF. The chain couples TRBV6-5 to TRBJ2-3; D is possibly TRBD2 (6 bases). The germline CDR1 and CDR2 sequences are MNHEY and SVGAGI. This CDR3 comprises 14 residues. Trimming pared 5 bases from V and 4 bases from J, leaving 13 bases between.

V is TRBV11-3 and J is TRBJ2-5, with 9 bases fitting TRBD2. Germline values: CDR1 SGHNT, CDR2 YENEEA. CDR3 length: 15 residues. With 5 bases clipped from V and 0 bases from J, the junction kept 4 bases outside the gene matches. The CDR3 DNA sequence: TGTGCCAGCAGCCGCGGGGGGGGCGACCAAGAGACCCAGTACTTC. Amino acids: CASSRGGGDQETQYF.

This chain links TRBV5-1 with TRBJ1-5; 7 bases are a match to TRBD1. The CDR3 has 14 amino acids. Germline V gives CDR1 SGHRS, CDR2 YFSETQ. Germline trimming cut 4 bases from V and 2 bases from J; bases unmatched to any gene: 3. CDR3 amino acids: CASSLDRGNQPQHF. The CDR3 bases are TGCGCCAGCAGCCTAGACAGGGGCAATCAGCCCCAGCATTTT. Using reference TRBV5-1 and TRBJ1-5 for the parts outside the CDR3, the full variable domain is KAGVTQTPRYLIKTRGQQVTLSCSPISGHRSVSWYQQTPGQGLQFLFEYFSETQRNKGNFPGRFSGRQFSNSRSEMNVSTLELGDSALYLCASSLDRGNQPQHFGDGTRLSIL.

This clone was counted a single time. The rearrangement uses TRBV18 and TRBJ1-3; 10 nucleotides agree with TRBD1. The V gene end was trimmed by 2 bases and the J gene end by 3 bases; junction bases not matched to a gene: 4. CDR3 length equals 16 residues. CDR1 and CDR2 from the germline V gene are KGHSH and LQKENI. CDR3 protein: CASSPTGTGVGNTIYF. The CDR3, as DNA: TGTGCCAGCTCACCAACCGGGACAGGGGTTGGAAACACCATATATTTT.

V usage is TRBV11-2 and J usage is TRBJ2-2, with D uncertain. This CDR3 is 13 amino acids long. The V end was cut by 1 base, the J end by 7 bases, with 7 bases between. The V gene's germline CDR1 is SGHAT and CDR2 FQNNGV. The CDR3 DNA follows: TGTGCCAGCAGCTTAGCGCCACTCGGGGAGCTGTTTTTT. Amino acids: CASSLAPLGELFF.

The rearrangement joins TRBV4-2 to TRBJ2-7; 10 bases line up with TRBD2. This CDR3 region has 15 residues. Trimming removed 6 bases from V and 5 bases from J; junction bases left unmatched: 10. Germline V gives CDR1 LGHNA, CDR2 YNFKEQ. The CDR3 protein is CASSLTSGISHEQYF. The CDR3 coding sequence is TGTGCCAGCAGTCTTACTAGCGGGATTTCCCACGAGCAGTACTTC.

The chain combines TRBV7-6 with TRBJ2-7; perhaps TRBD1 as D (6 bases). The CDR3 covers 17 residues. V lost 2 bases and J 3 bases, leaving 20 bases between the germline ends. CDR1 is SGHVS and CDR2 is FNYEAQ in the germline V gene. The CDR3 DNA sequence: TGTGCCAGCAGCTTAACCCAATCGACAGGTGGCCTCTACGAGCAGTACTTC. Protein: CASSLTQSTGGLYEQYF.

The chain links TRBV21-1 to TRBJ1-5; TRBD1, as called in the table, went unchecked against the DNA. TRBV21-1 is marked as a pseudogene. The CDR3 has 15 amino acids. DNA for the CDR3: TGTGCCAGGGGGCCGACGGCTCCAGGGAATCAGCCCCAGCATTTT. As protein: CARGPTAPGNQPQHF.

The CDR3 spells CASSHLPGNTEAFF. In DNA, the CDR3 is TGCGCCAGCAGCCATCTTCCGGGGAACACTGAAGCTTTCTTT. The V gene is TRBV4-1, the J gene TRBJ1-1; D remains ambiguous. Germline V gene sequence: CDR1 MGHRA, CDR2 YSYEKL. This CDR3 comprises 14 residues. V gave up 3 bases and J gave up 1 base, with 9 bases separating them.

The J gene is TRBJ2-5, the V gene TRBV5-8, with 9 bases aligning to TRBD2. The CDR3 covers 15 residues. Per the germline V gene, CDR1 is SGHTS and CDR2 is YDEGEE. V was pared by 0 bases and J by 7 bases, with 7 bases of the junction left unmatched. DNA for the CDR3: TGTGCCAGCAGCTTGGGGACTAGCGCACGGGGGACCCAGTACTTC. It specifies CASSLGTSARGTQYF.

V and J are TRBV2 and TRBJ2-3, with 8 bases matching TRBD2. The junction had 6 bases not matched to a gene; V was cut back by 4 bases and J by 3 bases. This CDR3 is built from 15 residues. Germline V lookup: CDR1 SNHLY, CDR2 FYNNEI. The CDR3 nucleotides read TGTGCCAGCAGTGCGGGGGGGCGTGTAACAGATACGCAGTATTTT. This encodes CASSAGGRVTDTQYF.

V gene TRBV18 combines with J gene TRBJ1-6; 7 nucleotides agree with TRBD1. Trimming removed 3 bases from V and 7 bases from J; junction bases left unmatched: 9. The germline V gene has CDR1 KGHSH and CDR2 LQKENI. This CDR3 has 16 residues. The CDR3 DNA reads TGTGCCAGCTCACCCAATTCCGGGACAGCAAATTCACCCCTCCACTTT. It is translated as CASSPNSGTANSPLHF.

The rearrangement links TRBV15 to TRBJ2-7, with 8 bases identical to TRBD2. The V and J ends lost 5 bases and 0 bases, in that order; junction bases with no gene match: 6. CDR3 length equals 15 residues. CDR1 and CDR2 from the germline V gene are LNHNV and YYDKDF (reference sequence). The CDR3 loop reads CATSELADPSYEQYF. In nucleotides, the CDR3 is TGTGCCACCAGCGAACTAGCGGACCCCTCCTACGAGCAGTACTTC. Full variable domain (rest looked up from reference TRBV15 and TRBJ2-7): DAMVIQNPRYQVTQFGKPVTLSCSQTLNHNVMYWYQQKSSQAPKLLFHYYDKDFNNEADTPDNFQSRRPNTSFCFLDIRSPGLGDTAMYLCATSELADPSYEQYFGPGTRLTVT.

This chain connects TRBV11-1 to TRBJ2-5, with TRBD1 matching over 11 bases. The CDR3 contains 16 residues. Germline CDR1 SGHAT, CDR2 FQDESV (reference sequence). Germline trimming cut 3 bases from V and 2 bases from J; bases unmatched to any gene: 5. The CDR3 region has the DNA TGTGCCAGCAGCTTGGGGACAGGGGGTCTTCAAGAGACCCAGTACTTC. As protein: CASSLGTGGLQETQYF.

This clone was detected a few times. CDR3 in DNA: TGTGCCAGCAGCTTAGGACTAGCGGGGGGCCAAGAGACCCAGTACTTC. Translation gives CASSLGLAGGQETQYF. The chain joins TRBV7-8 to TRBJ2-5; 13 bases match TRBD2. Germline assignment: CDR1 SGHVS and CDR2 FQNEAQ. V shed 1 base, J shed 1 base, and the junction held 0 bases outside the gene matches. The CDR3 covers 16 residues. Variable domain in full (rest from reference TRBV7-8 and TRBJ2-5): GAGVSQSPRYKVAKRGQDVALRCDPISGHVSLFWYQQALGQGPEFLTYFQNEAQLDKSGLPSDRFFAERPEGSVSTLKIQRTQQEDSAVYLCASSLGLAGGQETQYFGPGTRLLVL.

This clone showed up just a few times. The chain links TRBV5-1 to TRBJ2-5; D possibly corresponds to TRBD1 (5 bases). The CDR3 length is 14 residues. Germline V lookup: CDR1 SGHRS, CDR2 YFSETQ. The V and J ends lost 0 bases and 4 bases respectively, with 10 bases between them. The CDR3 sequence: CASSLGQGGETQYF. In nucleotides, the CDR3 is TGCGCCAGCAGCTTGGGTCAGGGTGGAGAGACCCAGTACTTC.

The rearrangement joins TRBV13 to TRBJ2-7, with 7 bases lining up with TRBD1. Germline V CDR1 and CDR2: PRHDT, FYEKMQ (reference sequence). Trimming cost V 5 bases and J 2 bases; bases outside gene matches: 9. The length of the CDR3 is 15 residues. The chain's CDR3 is CASSPSDRVTYEQYF. As DNA, the CDR3 is TGTGCCAGCAGCCCCAGTGACAGGGTCACCTACGAGCAGTACTTC.

The chain has TRBV2 and TRBJ1-6, with a possible D match to TRBD1 (6 bases). The V gene lost 6 bases and the J gene lost 13 bases, with 16 bases spanning the gap. The CDR3 sequence is 13 residues long. The V gene's germline CDR1 is SNHLY and CDR2 FYNNEI. CDR3 DNA: TGTGCCAGCAGACCCTGGGGGCGTAACCCCCTCCACTTT. Translation: CASRPWGRNPLHF.

The gene calls are TRBV29-1 and TRBJ1-1, with D perhaps matching TRBD1 (5 bases). The CDR3 runs to 12 residues. Trimming removed 5 bases from V and 4 bases from J, with 11 bases in between. CDR1 and CDR2 from the germline V gene are SQVTM and ANQGSEA. CDR3 sequence: CSVLAGGTEAFF. The CDR3 region has the DNA TGCAGCGTTCTCGCGGGGGGCACTGAAGCTTTCTTT.